This TCR beta chain was sequenced during a study of OX40 agonist ivuxolimab in advanced cancers. Study as a whole: Ivuxolimab, an agonist antibody against OX40 (CD134), was given to patients. The study reported partial responses in three patients: one hepatocellular carcinoma, two cutaneous melanoma. Study-wide results and caveats: Expanded peripheral T-cell antigen specificity went undetermined.

This clone came up a few times. Its matching antigen is unknown. CDR1 is SGHRS, CDR2 YFSETQ, per germline. V lost 6 bases and J 1 base, leaving 14 bases between the germline ends. The CDR3 extends over 15 amino acids. Profiled with immunoSEQ multiplex PCR; TCRdb holds only in-frame clones, not every one. The sample holds tens of thousands of clones; approximately 88% are singletons and the top ten take roughly 4%. Sequencing used CD4+ or CD8+ T cells sorted from blood, obtained in a trial of the OX40 agonist ivuxolimab. The chain combines TRBV5-1 with TRBJ2-1, with D perhaps matching TRBD1 (6 bases). This TCR was recovered from an adult with an advanced solid tumor such as melanoma, head and neck, liver or kidney cancer. CDR3 sequence (DNA): TGCGCCAGCACCCGGGACAACCCTTCCTACAATGAGCAGTTCTTC. Translating it yields CASTRDNPSYNEQFF. The variable domain in full, with the rest retrieved from reference TRBV5-1 and TRBJ2-1, is KAGVTQTPRYLIKTRGQQVTLSCSPISGHRSVSWYQQTPGQGLQFLFEYFSETQRNKGNFPGRFSGRQFSNSRSEMNVSTLELGDSALYLCASTRDNPSYNEQFFGPGTRLTVL.